This TCR beta chain is from a study of blood T cells in healthy people across ages. V shed 3 bases and J shed 2 bases, with 10 bases lying between them. Per germline, CDR1 DFQATT and CDR2 SNEGSKA (reference sequence). The CDR3 runs to 13 residues. A second about 6 to 12 cycle PCR used barcoded and J-beta primers. One entry per CDR3 protein, called by TCRdb with MiXCR from the 5' RACE reads. The profile shows nearly 1 million distinct CDR3 sequences, roughly half of them singletons. This clonotype was counted only a few times. This sequence joins TRBV20-1 and TRBJ1-2; tentatively, D is TRBD1 (5 bases). This receptor was identified in a woman in her sixties or seventies in good health. Specimen: blood. CDR3 sequence (DNA): TGCAGTGCTAGTGCCGGGGCCAACTATGGCTACACCTTC. This encodes CSASAGANYGYTF.